This note documents a single T cell receptor beta chain sequence. The antigen is unknown. This specimen belongs to a study of OX40 agonist ivuxolimab in advanced cancers. At the level of the study: It was ivuxolimab, an agonistic anti-OX40 (CD134) antibody, that patients were treated with.

Study-wide results and caveats: Certain nonresponders likewise exhibited a low normalized T-cell clonal expansion.

The CDR3 has 13 amino acids. The V end lost 4 bases, the J end lost 7 bases, and 13 bases lay between the germline ends. CDR1 and CDR2 from the germline V gene are SGHTA and FQGTGA. TCRdb's copy holds only in-frame clones and misses some; the assay was immunoSEQ multiplex PCR. This sample has about 61,000 clones; roughly 90% occur once, and the top ten carry under 20%. The clonotype comes from an adult with an advanced solid tumor such as melanoma, head and neck, liver or kidney cancer. This material consisted of CD4+ or CD8+ T cells sorted from blood, taken in a trial of the OX40 agonist ivuxolimab. The chain uses TRBV7-3 and TRBJ1-2; maybe TRBD1 (5 bases). CDR3 in amino acids: CASSSVGGRGYTF. CDR3 nucleotides: TGTGCCAGCAGCTCAGTGGGGGGTCGTGGCTACACCTTC.